Each of the 15 T cell receptor beta chains below was sequenced from the same sample in a study of T cell changes during pregnancy in multiple sclerosis. The data were produced by immunoSEQ multiplex PCR, yet TCRdb's version contains in-frame clones alone and is incomplete. Of some 50,000 clones listed, 90% to 95% were seen once; the top ten hold nearly 0.2%. The source material was CD4+ T cells from peripheral blood mononuclear cells, sampled in the second trimester of pregnancy. The receptors here all came from a female donor with multiple sclerosis, enrolled in a pregnancy study.

The J gene is TRBJ2-2, the V gene TRBV7-9; a weak D match, TRBD1 (6 bases). Between the trimmed V and J ends, which lost 5 bases and 5 bases, there was a span of 12 bases. There are 14 residues in the CDR3. Germline V gene data show CDR1 as SEHNR and CDR2 as FQNEAQ (reference sequence). CDR3 in DNA: TGTGCCAGCAGCACACCTACAGGGACCGGGGAGCTGTTTTTT. This translates into CASSTPTGTGELFF.

This clone was picked up a small number of times. The chain is built from TRBV30 and TRBJ1-1; TRBD1 might be the D (5 bases). In germline, CDR1 is GTSNPN, CDR2 SVGIG (reference sequence). The ends were cut back, 4 bases at V and 1 base at J, with 10 bases in the middle. The CDR3 runs 13 residues. The CDR3 sequence: CAWTDRENTEAFF. The CDR3 DNA sequence: TGTGCCTGGACAGACAGAGAGAACACTGAAGCTTTCTTT.

The genes are TRBV5-1 and TRBJ2-7; 7 bases match TRBD1. J gave up 1 base and V 0 bases, and 4 bases lay outside the gene matches. CDR1 is SGHRS and CDR2 is YFSETQ in the germline V gene. This CDR3 spans 15 amino acids. The CDR3 DNA reads TGCGCCAGCAGCTTGGGGGCAGGGGGTTCCTACGAGCAGTACTTC. It encodes CASSLGAGGSYEQYF.

The chain joins TRBV19 to TRBJ2-2; tentative D call: TRBD1 (6 bases). This CDR3 has 14 amino acids. V dropped 6 bases and J dropped 6 bases, with 14 bases sitting between them. Per the germline V gene, CDR1 is LNHDA and CDR2 is SQIVND (reference sequence). This chain's CDR3 is CASSPIQGPGELFF. DNA of the CDR3: TGTGCCAGTAGCCCAATACAGGGACCCGGGGAGCTGTTTTTT.

J is TRBJ2-3 and V is TRBV30, with 9 bases that match TRBD2. Looked up from germline, CDR1 is GTSNPN and CDR2 is SVGIG (reference sequence). The J segment lost 7 bases and the V segment lost 4 bases, leaving 9 bases of the junction unmatched. This CDR3 has 14 residues. CDR3 DNA: TGTGCCTGGAATCTAGCGGGGCCGATCAATACGCAGTATTTT. Translation: CAWNLAGPINTQYF.

The chain has TRBV9 and TRBJ2-7; tentatively, D is TRBD2 (5 bases). This CDR3 comprises 15 residues. Germline V gene sequence: CDR1 SGDLS, CDR2 YYNGEE. Trimming took 3 bases from V and 1 from J, leaving 14 bases between them. The DNA for the CDR3 is TGTGCCAGCAGCGCGGGGATGGGCTATTCCTACGAGCAGTACTTC. This encodes CASSAGMGYSYEQYF. The full variable domain, with the rest looked up from reference TRBV9 and TRBJ2-7, is DSGVTQTPKHLITATGQRVTLRCSPRSGDLSVYWYQQSLDQGLQFLIQYYNGEERAKGNILERFSAQQFPDLHSELNLSSLELGDSALYFCASSAGMGYSYEQYFGPGTRLTVT.

The chain combines TRBV18 with TRBJ1-5; D remains unclear. The CDR3 has 15 residues. Germline V gives CDR1 KGHSH, CDR2 LQKENI. V gave up 3 bases and J gave up 7 bases, with 16 bases separating them. CDR3 amino acids: CASSPLPAREQPQHF. CDR3 DNA: TGTGCCAGCTCACCGCTCCCTGCACGGGAACAGCCCCAGCATTTT. The full variable domain, in which reference TRBV18 and TRBJ1-5 provide the parts outside the CDR3, is NAGVMQNPRHLVRRRGQEARLRCSPMKGHSHVYWYRQLPEEGLKFMVYLQKENIIDESGMPKERFSAEFPKEGPSILRIQQVVRGDSAAYFCASSPLPAREQPQHFGDGTRLSIL.

V is TRBV19 and J is TRBJ2-1; perhaps TRBD2 as D (5 bases). Trimming cost V 5 bases and J 0 bases, with 14 bases left between them. The CDR3 runs 16 residues. Germline assignment: CDR1 LNHDA and CDR2 SQIVND (reference sequence). The CDR3 reads CASSAELGGSYNEQFF. The CDR3 bases are TGTGCCAGTAGTGCAGAACTAGGAGGCTCCTACAATGAGCAGTTCTTC.

The V call is TRBV5-1, the J call TRBJ2-2; 9 nucleotides match TRBD1. Germline V gives CDR1 SGHRS, CDR2 YFSETQ. The CDR3 is made up of 17 amino acids. V lost 3 bases, J lost 6 bases, and 12 bases stayed unmatched. DNA for the CDR3: TGCGCCAGCAGCTGGACACAGGGGGCGCGGTTAGCCGGGGAGCTGTTTTTT. Its protein is CASSWTQGARLAGELFF.

To note about this clone: One end of the junction is discordant with germline, which a read error may explain. The chain carries TRBV6-6 and TRBJ2-7; TRBD1 matches at 12 bases. CDR1 is MNHNY, CDR2 SVGAGI, per germline (reference sequence). This CDR3 spans 15 amino acids. This chain's CDR3 is CASTHGGQGAYEQCF. The CDR3 DNA follows: TGTGCCAGCACCCACGGGGGACAGGGGGCCTACGAGCAGTGCTTC.

In this sample, this clone turned up once. V and J are TRBV6-4 and TRBJ1-1, with D possibly TRBD1 on 5 matching bases. Between the trimmed V and J ends, which lost 2 bases and 2 bases, there was a span of 6 bases. The CDR3 is made up of 13 amino acids. Germline V CDR1 and CDR2: MRHNA, SNTAGT. Here the CDR3 reads CASSDQGNTEAFF. The DNA of the CDR3 is TGTGCCAGCAGTGACCAGGGAAACACTGAAGCTTTCTTT.

The rearrangement links TRBV9 to TRBJ2-6; 7 bases are shared with TRBD1. The J segment lost 3 bases and the V segment lost 4 bases, leaving 10 bases of the junction unmatched. There are 17 residues in the CDR3. Per the germline V gene, CDR1 is SGDLS and CDR2 is YYNGEE. The CDR3 nucleotides read TGTGCCAGCAGCACAGGGGCCCTAGCCCTTGGGGCCAACGTCCTGACTTTC. This encodes CASSTGALALGANVLTF.

The V gene is TRBV6-6, the J gene TRBJ2-7; 7 nucleotides match TRBD1. This CDR3 contains 16 residues. The ends lost 6 bases at V and 0 bases at J; junction bases unmatched: 11. Germline lookup yields CDR1 MNHNY and CDR2 SVGAGI (reference sequence). The CDR3 spells CASSQTGKGSSYEQYF. The CDR3 DNA follows: TGTGCCAGCAGCCAGACAGGGAAAGGGAGCTCCTACGAGCAGTACTTC.

V gene TRBV2 combines with J gene TRBJ2-7; tentatively, D is TRBD1 (5 bases). The CDR3 totals 13 residues. The germline gives CDR1 SNHLY, CDR2 FYNNEI. Trimming took 2 bases from V and 5 from J, leaving 10 bases between them. As DNA, the CDR3 is TGTGCCAGCAGTGAAAATATGGACAACGAGCAGTACTTC. As protein: CASSENMDNEQYF.

The CDR3 nucleotides are TGCAGCGTCGACATAAACAGGGGTTTTTCCGAGCAGTACTTC. Translated, it gives CSVDINRGFSEQYF. The rearrangement uses TRBV29-1 and TRBJ2-7, with TRBD1 matching over 7 bases. Germline V gives CDR1 SQVTM, CDR2 ANQGSEA. Trimming cost V 6 bases and J 6 bases; bases outside gene matches: 14. The CDR3 covers 14 residues.